The clone carrying this T cell receptor (beta chain) was detected ten times or more. Its target is unknown. This specimen comes from a study of T-cell reconstitution after alpha-beta-depleted transplantation in children. Whole-study results and caveats: It was reported that alpha-beta T cells came from several hundred expanded graft clones (about two months after transplant).

The CDR3 is 11 residues long. Germline lookup yields CDR1 MDHEN and CDR2 SYDVKM. The V gene lost 7 bases and the J gene lost 7 bases, with 10 bases spanning the gap. This sample's TCRbeta library carried unique molecular identifier barcodes. TCRdb processed the PCR reads anew with MiXCR; each CDR3 protein has one entry. This table holds 700,000 or so distinct CDR3 sequences, about 12% found once. The V and J genes are TRBV28 and TRBJ2-5, with D uncertain. The clonotype originates from a girl aged 2-15 years with congenital amegakaryocytic thrombocytopenia, due to receive a stem cell transplant. The sequenced sample was PBMCs, obtained before TCRalphabeta/CD19-depleted stem cell transplant. The CDR3 loop reads CASMGLGTQYF. In nucleotides, the CDR3 is TGTGCCAGCATGGGTCTAGGGACCCAGTACTTC.